This TCR beta chain stems from a study of monozygotic twins with inflammatory bowel disease. The team made cDNA by running eight separate reactions for each sample. TCRdb reanalyzed the 5' RACE reads, giving one entry per CDR3 protein sequence and no DNA. Found here are 420,000 or so distinct CDR3 sequences; the top ten clones hold approximately 2.3%. The CDR3 is 13 residues long. The germline CDR1 and CDR2 sequences are DFQATT and SNEGSKA (reference sequence). This TCR derives from a human donor with ulcerative colitis or Crohn's disease, or a healthy co-twin of an affected twin (not recorded which). The sample comprised blood. This chain links TRBV20-1 with TRBJ1-4; TCRdb picks TRBD1, but there is no DNA to check that call. CDR3 amino acids: CSASDRVEEKLFF.